A single sample gave rise to the 21 T cell receptor beta chains below, sequenced in a study of shared clonotypes between healthy human individuals. Clones were sequenced by immunoSEQ multiplex PCR, and TCRdb holds only the in-frame ones, with some missing. The repertoire holds nearly 750,000 clones, with approximately 72% as singletons. Sequencing was done on a sample of memory CD4+ T cells sorted from blood. The subset: CD45RA-negative fraction. The receptor source for this set is a woman aged 25 to 39 in good health.

The rearrangement links TRBV7-2 to TRBJ2-7; TRBD1 is a possible D gene (5 bases). Germline CDR1 and CDR2: SGHTA and FQGNSA. The CDR3 has 14 amino acids. Trimming removed 4 bases at V and 3 bases at J, with 13 bases between. The CDR3: CASSSTQDIYEQYF. In DNA form, the CDR3 reads TGTGCCAGCAGCTCCACGCAGGACATCTACGAGCAGTACTTC.

The chain joins TRBV2 to TRBJ2-1; tentatively, D is TRBD2 (7 bases). The CDR3 is 16 amino acids. CDR1 is SNHLY and CDR2 is FYNNEI in the germline V gene. Trimming stripped 2 bases from V and 0 bases from J, with 11 bases between. Here the CDR3 DNA reads TGTGCCAGCAGTGAATGGGGGGGGGCCTCCTACAATGAGCAGTTCTTC. Protein: CASSEWGGASYNEQFF.

V usage is TRBV7-2 and J usage is TRBJ1-5; D ambiguous. The germline gives CDR1 SGHTA, CDR2 FQGNSA. Trimming removed 4 bases at V and 5 bases at J, with 9 bases between. The CDR3 loop spans 13 amino acids. The CDR3 reads CASSSPGYQPQHF. The DNA of the CDR3 is TGTGCCAGCAGCTCGCCGGGTTATCAGCCCCAGCATTTT. Filled out from reference TRBV7-2 and TRBJ1-5, the complete variable domain reads GAGVSQSPSNKVTEKGKDVELRCDPISGHTALYWYRQSLGQGLEFLIYFQGNSAPDKSGLPSDRFSAERTGGSVSTLTIQRTQQEDSAVYLCASSSPGYQPQHFGDGTRLSIL.

The rearrangement joins TRBV28 to TRBJ1-1, with TRBD1 as a possible D gene (6 bases). The CDR3 is 14 amino acids. CDR1 MDHEN and CDR2 SYDVKM come from the germline V gene. Trimming pared 6 bases from V and 5 bases from J, leaving 16 bases between. As DNA, the CDR3 is TGTGCCAGCAGCCTACAGGGTGTTGAGACTGAAGCTTTCTTT. The encoded protein is CASSLQGVETEAFF.

The chain is built from TRBV4-1 and TRBJ1-2; the match to TRBD1 covers 7 bases. The CDR3 contains 15 residues. CDR1 is MGHRA and CDR2 is YSYEKL in the germline V gene. The junction had 9 bases not matched to a gene; V was cut back by 5 bases and J by 3 bases. The CDR3 DNA follows: TGCGCCAGCAGCGTTCTCCGAGGGGGCGACTATGGCTACACCTTC. Amino acid sequence: CASSVLRGGDYGYTF.

Details on this clone: The same CDR3 is also encoded by other DNA sequences in this sample. CDR3 loop: CAISGTSGPYNEQFF. CDR3 bases: TGTGCCATCAGCGGGACTAGCGGGCCTTACAATGAGCAGTTCTTC. The chain joins TRBV10-3 to TRBJ2-1; 12 bases fit TRBD2. Trimming took 6 bases from V and 4 from J; bases not matched to a gene: 4. From germline, CDR1 is ENHRY and CDR2 SYGVKD. The CDR3 runs 15 residues.

The chain uses TRBV7-6 and TRBJ2-5; 10 nucleotides line up with TRBD1. From germline, CDR1 is SGHVS and CDR2 FNYEAQ. V trimming: 5 bases; J trimming: 5 bases; junction bases outside the gene matches: 11. This CDR3 contains 16 residues. In nucleotides, the CDR3 is TGTGCCAGCAGCCCATTACGGGACAGGGGTTTGGAGACCCAGTACTTC. It encodes CASSPLRDRGLETQYF. Together with reference TRBV7-6 and TRBJ2-5, the CDR3 gives the full variable domain: GAGVSQSPRYKVTKRGQDVALRCDPISGHVSLYWYRQALGQGPEFLTYFNYEAQQDKSGLPNDRFSAERPEGSISTLTIQRTEQRDSAMYRCASSPLRDRGLETQYFGPGTRLLVL.

This clone was seen a few times. The genes are TRBV29-1 and TRBJ1-2, with 8 bases fitting TRBD1. J gave up 7 bases and V 7 bases, and 8 bases lay outside the gene matches. The CDR3 loop spans 12 amino acids. Germline V CDR1 and CDR2: SQVTM, ANQGSEA. This CDR3 reads CSAGQGLPGYTF. CDR3 nucleotides: TGCAGCGCCGGACAGGGTCTCCCTGGCTACACCTTC.

This chain connects TRBV5-4 to TRBJ2-7; D is ambiguous. Between the trimmed V and J ends, which lost 1 base and 6 bases, there was a span of 14 bases. The CDR3 is made up of 14 amino acids. In germline, CDR1 is SGHNT, CDR2 YYREEE (reference sequence). CDR3 DNA: TGTGCCAGCAGCTTGTTCGGTAGTTCGGCCGAGCAGTACTTC. It specifies CASSLFGSSAEQYF.

Note on this clone: This clone may be a read error of a much larger clone one base away. The gene calls are TRBV28 and TRBJ2-3; D gene unclear. Trimming cost V 5 bases and J 3 bases, with 3 bases left between them. Germline-derived CDR1 and CDR2 are MDHEN and SYDVKM. The CDR3 length is 11 residues. CDR3 nucleotides: TGTGCCAGCAGTGTTACAGATACGCAGTATTTT. It is translated as CASSVTDTQYF.

The V gene is TRBV19, the J gene TRBJ1-1; no firm D call. Germline V gives CDR1 LNHDA, CDR2 SQIVND (reference sequence). CDR3 length: 16 residues. With 4 bases removed from V and 1 base from J, the gap between germline ends came to 16 bases. The CDR3 sequence: CASSSPGSPSNTEAFF. The CDR3 DNA follows: TGTGCCAGTAGTAGTCCCGGCAGCCCCTCGAACACTGAAGCTTTCTTT.

The chain uses TRBV5-4 and TRBJ2-5, with no clear D. The DNA end is more similar to TRBJ2-7, so the J call may be wrong. The CDR3 extends over 15 amino acids. Per germline, CDR1 SGHNT and CDR2 YYREEE (reference sequence). The CDR3 loop reads CASSLLVAGSYEQYF. The CDR3 nucleotides read TGTGCCAGCAGCTTGCTGGTCGCCGGTTCCTACGAGCAGTACTTC.

This sequence joins TRBV6-1 and TRBJ2-1; perhaps TRBD2 as D (6 bases). The V end lost 11 bases, the J end lost 8 bases, and 16 bases lay between the germline ends. Germline-derived CDR1 and CDR2 are MNHNS and SASEGT. The CDR3 totals 12 residues. The CDR3 nucleotides read TGTGCCGGCCGGGGGTTGGCGGATGAGCAGTTCTTC. It translates to CAGRGLADEQFF.

V is TRBV7-3 and J is TRBJ2-1, with 11 positions matching TRBD2. Per the germline V gene, CDR1 is SGHTA and CDR2 is FQGTGA. With 1 base clipped from V and 2 bases from J, the junction kept 1 base outside the gene matches. The length of the CDR3 is 16 residues. The DNA of the CDR3 is TGTGCCAGCAGCTTAATAGCGGGAGGGCCCTACAATGAGCAGTTCTTC. This translates into CASSLIAGGPYNEQFF.

J is TRBJ1-3 and V is TRBV4-1; D is ambiguous. The CDR3 runs 17 residues. From germline, CDR1 is MGHRA and CDR2 YSYEKL. V was cut by 1 base and J by 0 bases, with 13 bases left in between. CDR3 in DNA: TGCGCCAGCAGCCAAGGAGCCTCGAAGAGCTCTGGAAACACCATATATTTT. This sequence encodes CASSQGASKSSGNTIYF.

This rearrangement joins TRBV7-3 to TRBJ2-2; 7 nucleotides align to TRBD1. The CDR3 totals 16 residues. Trimming cost V 1 base and J 6 bases; bases outside gene matches: 8. Germline loops: CDR1 SGHTA, CDR2 FQGTGA. The CDR3: CASSLRSTGSSGELFF. The DNA of the CDR3 is TGTGCCAGCAGCTTAAGGTCGACAGGGTCATCCGGGGAGCTGTTTTTT.

This sequence joins TRBV10-3 and TRBJ1-2, with unresolved D. In germline, CDR1 is ENHRY, CDR2 SYGVKD. The germline V and J ends were trimmed by 6 bases and 9 bases, with 20 bases remaining between them. The CDR3 loop spans 14 amino acids. CDR3 nucleotides: TGTGCCATCAGGAACTCAAGACCAAATCGGAGCTACACCTTC. It specifies CAIRNSRPNRSYTF.

The chain has TRBV29-1 and TRBJ2-7; unclear D gene. The germline V and J ends were trimmed by 1 base and 4 bases, with 5 bases remaining between them. The CDR3 runs 11 residues. Germline V lookup: CDR1 SQVTM, CDR2 ANQGSEA. The CDR3 coding sequence is TGCAGCGTTGAAGTGGAATACGAGCAGTACTTC. Its protein product is CSVEVEYEQYF.

A few counts support this clone. Mismatch with germline at one junction end may stem from a read error. V usage is TRBV5-1 and J usage is TRBJ2-7; weak D call: TRBD2 (6 bases). Germline-derived CDR1 and CDR2 are SGHRS and YFSETQ. CDR3 size: 12 residues. CDR3 loop: CASSSRPGVPHF. The CDR3, as DNA: TGCGCCAGCAGCTCCCGCCCGGGAGTACCGCACTTC. The full variable domain, rest sourced from reference TRBV5-1 and TRBJ2-7, is KAGVTQTPRYLIKTRGQQVTLSCSPISGHRSVSWYQQTPGQGLQFLFEYFSETQRNKGNFPGRFSGRQFSNSRSEMNVSTLELGDSALYLCASSSRPGVPHFGPGTRLTVT.

This clone showed up just a few times. The chain couples TRBV11-2 to TRBJ1-2; D remains ambiguous. Trimming took off 5 bases at V and 7 bases at J, with 11 bases between the two ends. This CDR3 comprises 12 residues. Looked up from germline, CDR1 is SGHAT and CDR2 is FQNNGV. CDR3 nucleotide sequence: TGTGCCAGCAGCCCCGACACGCTTGGCTACACCTTC. It encodes CASSPDTLGYTF.

The V and J genes are TRBV28 and TRBJ1-2, with 7 bases fitting TRBD1. V lost 2 bases, J lost 6 bases, and 18 bases stayed unmatched. Germline CDR1 is MDHEN and CDR2 is SYDVKM. CDR3 length equals 18 residues. The CDR3 DNA follows: TGTGCCAGCAGTTTAGCGTACGGACAGGCAAACTCCAAGGATGGCTACACCTTC. Encoded protein: CASSLAYGQANSKDGYTF.